Sequencing of this TCR beta chain was carried out in a study of shared clonotypes between healthy human individuals. The CDR3 contains 13 residues. Trimming took off 1 base at V and 1 base at J, with 5 bases between the two ends. CDR1 and CDR2 from the germline V gene are LNHNV and YYDKDF (reference sequence). General observations from the study: Only blood was sampled; tissue repertoires likely differ. Lower generation probabilities were found for non-shared clonotypes than for those shared by all four donors.

The assay used deep level. Profiling relied on immunoSEQ multiplex PCR, and the TCRdb table lists in-frame clones only, not all of them. This table holds about 2 million clones, 90% to 95% found once. About this clone itself: The antigen is unknown. The identical CDR3 is also encoded by other nucleotide sequences in the sample.

Those who donated, Caucasian adults without exception, all lived in Nashville, Tennessee. Sequenced: naive CD4+ T cells sorted from blood. Subset described: CD45RA+ positively selected. The chain joins TRBV15 to TRBJ2-7; D not certain. The clonotype was recovered from a man younger than 35 in good health. CDR3: CATSRVGSYEQYF. The CDR3 DNA follows: TGTGCCACCAGCAGAGTAGGGTCCTACGAGCAGTACTTC.